The next 22 T cell receptor beta chains were all read from a single sample in a study of CD8 T cells in ankylosing spondylitis listed by TCRdb under 2017. The library came from 5' RACE. The instrument given in TCRdb is Illumina HiSeq 2500. TCRdb reprocessing: public reads trimmed at Q25 with fastp, clones called with MiXCR, in-frame beta chains kept. Rows matching on CDR3 protein sequence are summarized as one entry with the most common DNA and genes. The sample contains 200,000 to 300,000 distinct CDR3 sequences, more than 20% of them found a single time. The ten biggest clones cover approximately 0.61% of the sample. The specimen sequenced was blood, either unsorted or a sorted T cell fraction (not recorded which). The receptors were sampled from a male donor with ankylosing spondylitis or in good health (not recorded which).

In this sample, this clonotype turned up many times. This rearrangement joins TRBV9 to TRBJ1-5; 8 nucleotides match TRBD1. CDR3 length: 15 residues. V was clipped by 0 bases and J by 7 bases; unmatched bases: 6. Germline loops: CDR1 SGDLS, CDR2 YYNGEE. The CDR3 bases are TGTGCCAGCAGCGTAGGTGACAGGGGAAGGCAGCCCCAGCATTTT. Translation: CASSVGDRGRQPQHF.

In this sample, this clonotype turned up many times. V and J are TRBV13 and TRBJ1-6, with TRBD1 as a possible D gene (6 bases). In germline, CDR1 is PRHDT, CDR2 FYEKMQ (reference sequence). Trimming cost V 6 bases and J 6 bases, with 18 bases left between them. This CDR3 spans 16 amino acids. The CDR3 sequence: CASRSRQDGINSPLHF. In DNA, the CDR3 is TGTGCCAGCAGGAGTCGACAGGACGGAATTAATTCACCCCTCCACTTT.

This clonotype was detected only a few times. J is TRBJ2-7 and V is TRBV27; D gene uncertain. This CDR3 spans 15 amino acids. CDR1 is MNHEY and CDR2 is SMNVEV in the germline V gene (reference sequence). Trimming shortened V by 4 bases and J by 0 bases, and 13 bases separated the two germline ends. Here the CDR3 reads CASSSPSARSYEQYF. CDR3 bases: TGTGCCAGCAGTTCGCCGTCGGCCCGCTCCTACGAGCAGTACTTC.

This clonotype was found a few times. The chain has TRBV5-6 and TRBJ2-6; D may be TRBD1 (6 bases). This CDR3 region has 17 residues. Germline V lookup: CDR1 SGHDT, CDR2 YYEEEE. V was cut by 6 bases and J by 0 bases, with 16 bases left in between. In DNA, the CDR3 is TGTGCCAGCATCGAGGGGACATCACGCTCTGGGGCCAACGTCCTGACTTTC. Translated: CASIEGTSRSGANVLTF.

This clonotype was seen ten or more times. CDR3 protein: CASSLAWRQYEQYF. The CDR3 nucleotides read TGTGCCAGCAGCTTAGCATGGCGGCAGTACGAGCAGTACTTC. The rearrangement links TRBV7-9 to TRBJ2-7; no definite D call. The ends were cut back, 0 bases at V and 4 bases at J, with 10 bases in the middle. The CDR3 has 14 residues. The germline V gene has CDR1 SEHNR and CDR2 FQNEAQ (reference sequence).

This clonotype was seen ten or more times. The J gene is TRBJ2-1, the V gene TRBV5-1; 8 bases fit TRBD1. Looked up from germline, CDR1 is SGHRS and CDR2 is YFSETQ. This CDR3 has 14 residues. Trimming at V came to 4 bases and at J to 6 bases, leaving 6 bases not matched to a gene. The CDR3 sequence is CASSTGQGGNEQFF. CDR3 DNA sequence: TGCGCCAGCAGCACCGGACAGGGAGGCAATGAGCAGTTCTTC.

CDR3 amino acids: CSASRRNSYNEQFF. As DNA, the CDR3 is TGCAGTGCTAGTCGGCGGAACTCCTACAATGAGCAGTTCTTC. The gene calls are TRBV20-1 and TRBJ2-1; D is undetermined. Trimming left V 3 bases short and J 0 bases short, with 9 bases between. Germline V gene data show CDR1 as DFQATT and CDR2 as SNEGSKA (reference sequence). The CDR3 runs 14 residues.

This clonotype was counted between two and nine times. This chain connects TRBV20-1 to TRBJ2-4, with D possibly TRBD2 on 7 matching bases. Trimming removed 6 bases at V and 0 bases at J, with 18 bases between. Germline V gene lookup returns CDR1 DFQATT and CDR2 SNEGSKA (reference sequence). The CDR3 extends over 16 amino acids. This CDR3 reads CSASGRGAAAKNIQYF. CDR3 DNA: TGCAGTGCCTCAGGGAGGGGGGCCGCAGCCAAAAACATTCAGTACTTC.

The chain links TRBV7-7 to TRBJ2-2, with 10 bases aligning to TRBD2. Germline CDR1 is SSHAT and CDR2 is FNYEAQ (reference sequence). The CDR3 sequence is 12 residues long. The CDR3 sequence: CDSSGGVGELFF. CDR3 nucleotide sequence: TGTGATAGCAGCGGGGGGGTCGGGGAGCTGTTTTTT.

This clonotype was found a few times. The chain has TRBV6-4 and TRBJ2-1; 11 nucleotides line up with TRBD2. The CDR3 consists of 15 residues. V lost 3 bases to trimming and J lost 2 bases; unmatched junction nucleotides: 0. Looked up from germline, CDR1 is MRHNA and CDR2 is SNTAGT. The CDR3 loop is CASSETSGAYNEQFF. The CDR3 nucleotides read TGTGCCAGCAGTGAGACTAGCGGGGCCTACAATGAGCAGTTCTTC.

With regard to this clonotype: A junction end diverges from the germline sequence, so it may reflect a read error. This chain links TRBV6-5 with TRBJ2-7; 11 bases fit TRBD2. The CDR3 covers 13 residues. Per the germline V gene, CDR1 is MNHEY and CDR2 is SVGAGI. CDR3 sequence (DNA): TGTGCCAGCAGTTACGGGACTAGCGGCGAGCACTACTTC. It yields the protein CASSYGTSGEHYF.

The rearrangement links TRBV24-1 to TRBJ2-2, with D perhaps TRBD2 (5 bases). CDR1 and CDR2 (germline): KGHDR, SFDVKD. V was clipped by 3 bases and J by 5 bases, with 21 bases between them. The CDR3 covers 18 residues. DNA of the CDR3: TGTGCCACCAGTGATCTCGGCGGGCAGGAGGCTAATACCGGGGAGCTGTTTTTT. Amino acid sequence: CATSDLGGQEANTGELFF.

The V call is TRBV29-1, the J call TRBJ2-7, with D uncertain. Germline V gene data show CDR1 as SQVTM and CDR2 as ANQGSEA. The CDR3 is 12 amino acids. The V and J ends lost 5 bases and 3 bases respectively, with 11 bases between them. The CDR3 protein is CSVSGPGYEQYF. CDR3 coding DNA: TGCAGCGTTTCCGGCCCTGGCTACGAGCAGTACTTC.

A few counts support this clonotype. The chain combines TRBV27 with TRBJ2-7; D is ambiguous. Between the trimmed V and J ends, which lost 6 bases and 1 base, there was a span of 13 bases. The germline V gene has CDR1 MNHEY and CDR2 SMNVEV (reference sequence). This CDR3 has 14 residues. This CDR3 is CASSHDGPSYEQYF. The CDR3 coding sequence is TGTGCCAGCAGCCATGACGGACCTTCCTACGAGCAGTACTTC.

This clonotype was detected ten times or more. The genes are TRBV20-1 and TRBJ1-5, with a weak D call TRBD1 (5 bases). The germline CDR1 and CDR2 sequences are DFQATT and SNEGSKA (reference sequence). The CDR3 is 14 amino acids. The germline V and J ends were trimmed by 1 base and 5 bases, with 12 bases remaining between them. CDR3 residues: CSARAGKVDQPQHF. The CDR3 nucleotides are TGCAGTGCTAGAGCAGGGAAGGTGGATCAGCCCCAGCATTTT.

In this sample, this clonotype turned up many times. CDR3 in DNA: TGCGCCAGCAGGGGGGGACTAGCGGGGGCCTTCACAGATACGCAGTATTTT. Amino acids: CASRGGLAGAFTDTQYF. The chain recombines TRBV5-1 with TRBJ2-3; 14 positions match TRBD2. The germline CDR1 and CDR2 sequences are SGHRS and YFSETQ. CDR3 length: 17 amino acids. After removal of 5 bases from V and 2 bases from J, the junction contained 7 bases not matched to a gene. Variable domain in full (rest from reference TRBV5-1 and TRBJ2-3): KAGVTQTPRYLIKTRGQQVTLSCSPISGHRSVSWYQQTPGQGLQFLFEYFSETQRNKGNFPGRFSGRQFSNSRSEMNVSTLELGDSALYLCASRGGLAGAFTDTQYFGPGTRLTVL.

This clonotype was recorded at least ten times. V gene TRBV15 combines with J gene TRBJ2-3, with a weak D call TRBD1 (6 bases). The CDR3 extends over 16 amino acids. The germline V and J ends were trimmed by 3 bases and 2 bases, with 15 bases remaining between them. Looked up from germline, CDR1 is LNHNV and CDR2 is YYDKDF (reference sequence). CDR3 loop: CATSSPQGKDTDTQYF. The DNA for the CDR3 is TGTGCCACCAGCAGCCCCCAGGGGAAGGACACAGATACGCAGTATTTT.

This clonotype has more than one count but fewer than ten. J is TRBJ2-2 and V is TRBV6-1, with D possibly matching TRBD1 (6 bases). Germline assignment: CDR1 MNHNS and CDR2 SASEGT. The CDR3 has 14 residues. Between the trimmed V and J ends, which lost 4 bases and 5 bases, there was a span of 11 bases. The CDR3 spells CASSAQGRTGELFF. Written as DNA, the CDR3 is TGTGCCAGCAGTGCACAGGGTCGGACCGGGGAGCTGTTTTTT.

This clonotype was seen many times. V and J are TRBV7-9 and TRBJ2-2; possibly TRBD2 for D (5 bases). Between the trimmed V and J ends, which lost 5 bases and 6 bases, there was a span of 16 bases. The germline V gene has CDR1 SEHNR and CDR2 FQNEAQ (reference sequence). The CDR3 has 15 residues. The CDR3 loop is CASSPGVLVPGELFF. CDR3 nucleotides: TGTGCCAGCAGCCCCGGGGTACTGGTCCCCGGGGAGCTGTTTTTT. Combining the CDR3 with reference TRBV7-9 and TRBJ2-2 gives the whole variable domain DTGVSQNPRHKITKRGQNVTFRCDPISEHNRLYWYRQTLGQGPEFLTYFQNEAQLEKSRLLSDRFSAERPKGSFSTLEIQRTEQGDSAMYLCASSPGVLVPGELFFGEGSRLTVL.

This clonotype turned up a few times. The rearrangement links TRBV25-1 to TRBJ2-1, with D tentatively TRBD1 (6 bases). Germline assignment: CDR1 MGHDK and CDR2 SYGVNS. The CDR3 runs 12 residues. The V gene lost 6 bases and the J gene lost 8 bases, with 11 bases spanning the gap. CDR3 in DNA: TGTGCCAGCAGCCGCAGGGGAGATGAGCAGTTCTTC. Its protein product is CASSRRGDEQFF.

The chain is built from TRBV12-3 or TRBV12-4 and TRBJ2-3; D may be TRBD1 (5 bases). The CDR3 is 13 amino acids. V gave up 6 bases and J gave up 7 bases, with 14 bases separating them. The CDR3 nucleotides read TGTGCCAGCAGGGTCGGAAGGGGATATACGCAGTATTTT. Translated: CASRVGRGYTQYF.

The CDR3 nucleotides read TGTGCCAGCAGACTGACAGGGGACACTGAAGCTTTCTTT. Translation: CASRLTGDTEAFF. The chain employs TRBV6-6 and TRBJ1-1; TRBD1 aligns across 8 bases. This CDR3 spans 13 amino acids. Germline loops: CDR1 MNHNY, CDR2 SVGAGI (reference sequence). V was clipped by 6 bases and J by 3 bases; unmatched bases: 3.